These 10 T cell receptor beta chains share one sample of origin, sequenced in a study of early T cells in non-severe SARS-CoV-2 infection. TCRdb redid the calling of the 5' RACE reads with MiXCR, one entry per CDR3 protein. The table shows about 46,000 distinct CDR3 sequences, with less than 6.5% occurring only once. Sequenced material: whole blood, taken at baseline. These TCRs come from an adult who was a healthcare worker with PCR-confirmed SARS-CoV-2 infection or an uninfected control (not recorded which).

This clonotype was observed many times. The chain couples TRBV28 to TRBJ1-2, with D perhaps TRBD1 (5 bases). V was shortened by 5 bases and J by 5 bases, with 12 bases between the two germline ends. CDR3 size: 13 residues. The germline V gene encodes CDR1 MDHEN and CDR2 SYDVKM. In DNA, the CDR3 is TGTGCCAGCAGTAGGGGCTTTGGATATGGCTACACCTTC. Encoded protein: CASSRGFGYGYTF.

There are many counts of this clonotype. Here the CDR3 reads CSAGIKQETQYF. In DNA form, the CDR3 reads TGCAGCGCAGGGATAAAACAAGAGACCCAGTACTTC. V and J are TRBV29-1 and TRBJ2-5; TRBD1 might be the D (5 bases). The V gene's germline CDR1 is SQVTM and CDR2 ANQGSEA. The CDR3 loop spans 12 amino acids. V was shortened by 7 bases and J by 2 bases, with 11 bases between the two germline ends.

This clonotype was seen more than once but under ten times. CDR3 sequence: CASSMSGGHTEAFF. CDR3 DNA: TGTGCCAGTAGTATGTCAGGGGGCCACACTGAAGCTTTCTTT. The J gene is TRBJ1-1, the V gene TRBV19; 8 bases map to TRBD1. The CDR3 is 14 residues long. Losses at the gene ends were 3 bases for V and 3 bases for J; bases not matched to a gene: 3. Looked up from germline, CDR1 is LNHDA and CDR2 is SQIVND (reference sequence).

The chain uses TRBV5-1 and TRBJ2-7, with D possibly being TRBD2 (5 bases). Between the trimmed V and J ends, which lost 3 bases and 2 bases, there was a span of 24 bases. This CDR3 comprises 18 residues. Germline values: CDR1 SGHRS, CDR2 YFSETQ. This CDR3 reads CASSSSTSVHVLTYEQYF. Written as DNA, the CDR3 is TGCGCCAGCAGCTCGTCAACTAGTGTACACGTTCTAACCTACGAGCAGTACTTC.

This clonotype was seen many times. The V gene is TRBV19, the J gene TRBJ2-1; 9 bases are shared with TRBD1. Looked up from germline, CDR1 is LNHDA and CDR2 is SQIVND (reference sequence). The CDR3 spans 16 residues. Trimming at V came to 7 bases and at J to 4 bases, leaving 11 bases not matched to a gene. DNA of the CDR3: TGTGCCAGTAACTCCGGGGGGACAGGGTCTTACAATGAGCAGTTCTTC. Protein: CASNSGGTGSYNEQFF.

The chain couples TRBV24-1 to TRBJ2-1; TRBD2 agrees at 10 bases. V lost 3 bases and J lost 2; bases outside the gene matches: 12. Germline V gene data show CDR1 as KGHDR and CDR2 as SFDVKD. The CDR3 spans 19 residues. CDR3 sequence (DNA): TGTGCCACCAGTGATCCCACGGCCAAAGCGGGAGGGCCCTACAATGAGCAGTTCTTC. Translated: CATSDPTAKAGGPYNEQFF.

The chain combines TRBV10-3 with TRBJ2-7, with 10 bases fitting TRBD2. J lost 6 bases, V lost 4 bases, and 12 bases had no gene match. The CDR3 spans 16 residues. Germline assignment: CDR1 ENHRY and CDR2 SYGVKD. DNA for the CDR3: TGTGCCATCAGTGCCGTACCGGGACTAGCGCCCCTCGAGCAGTACTTC. This translates into CAISAVPGLAPLEQYF.

This clonotype was observed many times. The V and J genes are TRBV4-1 and TRBJ2-5, with 7 bases aligning to TRBD1. The trim removed 4 bases at V and 1 base at J, leaving 6 bases unmatched. The CDR3 has 15 residues. Germline V gives CDR1 MGHRA, CDR2 YSYEKL. The CDR3 DNA sequence: TGCGCCAGCAGCCCACAGGGGCCCTTCCAAGAGACCCAGTACTTC. Amino acid sequence: CASSPQGPFQETQYF.

The sample holds many counts of this clonotype. The V gene is TRBV6-5, the J gene TRBJ2-7, with 7 bases lining up with TRBD1. This CDR3 is 14 amino acids long. In germline, CDR1 is MNHEY, CDR2 SVGAGI. Trimming removed 2 bases from V and 5 bases from J; junction bases left unmatched: 6. The CDR3 is CASSYATGNHEQYF. The CDR3 DNA reads as TGTGCCAGCAGTTACGCGACAGGGAACCACGAGCAGTACTTC.

This clonotype was detected ten times or more. The rearrangement links TRBV30 to TRBJ2-1; maybe TRBD1 (6 bases). The V gene lost 4 bases and the J gene lost 0 bases, with 10 bases spanning the gap. Germline CDR1 GTSNPN, CDR2 SVGIG (reference sequence). There are 14 residues in the CDR3. The CDR3 here is CAWNQGSSYNEQFF. The CDR3 DNA is TGTGCCTGGAATCAGGGGAGCTCCTACAATGAGCAGTTCTTC.